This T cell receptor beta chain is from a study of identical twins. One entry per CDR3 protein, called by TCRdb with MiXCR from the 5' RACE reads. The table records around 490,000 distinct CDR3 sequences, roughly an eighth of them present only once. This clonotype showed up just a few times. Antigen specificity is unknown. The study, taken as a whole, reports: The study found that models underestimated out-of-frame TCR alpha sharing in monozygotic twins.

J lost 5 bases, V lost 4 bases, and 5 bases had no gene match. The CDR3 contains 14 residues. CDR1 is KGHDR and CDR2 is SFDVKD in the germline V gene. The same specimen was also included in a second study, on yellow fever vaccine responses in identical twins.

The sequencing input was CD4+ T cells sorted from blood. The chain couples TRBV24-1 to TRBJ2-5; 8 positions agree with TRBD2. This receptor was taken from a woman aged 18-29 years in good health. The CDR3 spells CATSESGSQETQYF. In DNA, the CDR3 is TGTGCCACCAGTGAAAGCGGGAGTCAGGAGACCCAGTACTTC.